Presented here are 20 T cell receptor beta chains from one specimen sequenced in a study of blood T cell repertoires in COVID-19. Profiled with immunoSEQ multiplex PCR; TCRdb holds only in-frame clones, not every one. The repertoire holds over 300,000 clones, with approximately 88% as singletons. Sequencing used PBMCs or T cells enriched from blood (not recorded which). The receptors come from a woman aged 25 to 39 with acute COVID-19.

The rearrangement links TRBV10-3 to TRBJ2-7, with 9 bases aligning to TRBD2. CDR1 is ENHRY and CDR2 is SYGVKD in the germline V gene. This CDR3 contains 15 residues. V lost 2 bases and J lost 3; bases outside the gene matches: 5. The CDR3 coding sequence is TGTGCCATCAGTGAGGATAGCGGGGGAAACTACGAGCAGTACTTC. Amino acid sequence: CAISEDSGGNYEQYF.

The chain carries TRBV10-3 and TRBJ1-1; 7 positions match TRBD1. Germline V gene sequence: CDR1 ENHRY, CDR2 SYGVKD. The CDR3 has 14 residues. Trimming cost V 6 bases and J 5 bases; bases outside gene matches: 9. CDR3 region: CAISATGRGTEAFF. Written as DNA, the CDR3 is TGTGCCATCAGCGCGACAGGGCGGGGAACTGAAGCTTTCTTT.

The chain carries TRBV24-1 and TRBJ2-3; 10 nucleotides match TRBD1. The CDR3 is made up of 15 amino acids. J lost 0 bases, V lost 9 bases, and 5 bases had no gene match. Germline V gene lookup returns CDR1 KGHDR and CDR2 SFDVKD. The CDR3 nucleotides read TGTGCCACCGGGACGGGACAGGGGAGCACAGATACGCAGTATTTT. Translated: CATGTGQGSTDTQYF.

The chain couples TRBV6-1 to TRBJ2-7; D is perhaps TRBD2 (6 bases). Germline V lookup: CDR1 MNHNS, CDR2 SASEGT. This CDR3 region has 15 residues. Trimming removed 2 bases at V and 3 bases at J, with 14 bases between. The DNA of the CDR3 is TGTGCCAGCAGTGAAATAACGGGGGAATACTACGAGCAGTACTTC. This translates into CASSEITGEYYEQYF.

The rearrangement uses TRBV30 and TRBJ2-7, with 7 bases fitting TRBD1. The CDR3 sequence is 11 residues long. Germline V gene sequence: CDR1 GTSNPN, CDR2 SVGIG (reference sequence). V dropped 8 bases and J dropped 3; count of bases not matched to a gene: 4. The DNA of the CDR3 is TGTGCCAGCCAGGGGGACTACGAGCAGTACTTC. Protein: CASQGDYEQYF.

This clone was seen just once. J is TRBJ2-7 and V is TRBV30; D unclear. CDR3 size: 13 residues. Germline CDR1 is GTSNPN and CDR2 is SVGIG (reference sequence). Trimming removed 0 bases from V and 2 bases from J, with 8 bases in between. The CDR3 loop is CAWSVRIPYEQYF. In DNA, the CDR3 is TGTGCCTGGAGTGTGAGGATTCCCTACGAGCAGTACTTC.

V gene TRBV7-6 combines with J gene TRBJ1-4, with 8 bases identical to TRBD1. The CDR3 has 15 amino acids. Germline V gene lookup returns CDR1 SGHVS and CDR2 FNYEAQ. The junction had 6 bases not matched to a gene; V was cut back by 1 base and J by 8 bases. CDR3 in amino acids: CASSLETGEGEKLFF. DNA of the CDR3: TGTGCCAGCAGCTTAGAGACAGGGGAGGGAGAAAAACTGTTTTTT.

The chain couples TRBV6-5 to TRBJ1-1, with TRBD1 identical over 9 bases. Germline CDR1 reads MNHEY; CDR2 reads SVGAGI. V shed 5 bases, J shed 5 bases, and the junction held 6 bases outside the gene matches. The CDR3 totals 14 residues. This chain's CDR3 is CASSLGTGWTEAFF. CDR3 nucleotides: TGTGCCAGCAGTCTAGGGACAGGGTGGACTGAAGCTTTCTTT.

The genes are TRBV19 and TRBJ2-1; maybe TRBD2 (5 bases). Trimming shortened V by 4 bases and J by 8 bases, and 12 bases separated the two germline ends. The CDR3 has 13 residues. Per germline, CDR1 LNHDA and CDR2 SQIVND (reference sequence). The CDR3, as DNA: TGTGCCAGTAGTAACCCCGGGGTTGATGAGCAGTTCTTC. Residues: CASSNPGVDEQFF.

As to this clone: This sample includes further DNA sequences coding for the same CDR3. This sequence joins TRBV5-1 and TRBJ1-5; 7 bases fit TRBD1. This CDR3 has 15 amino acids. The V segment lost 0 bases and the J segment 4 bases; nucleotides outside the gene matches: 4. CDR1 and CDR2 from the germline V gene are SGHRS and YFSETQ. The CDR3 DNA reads TGCGCCAGCAGCTTGGGACAGGGAGCAAATCAGCCCCAGCATTTT. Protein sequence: CASSLGQGANQPQHF.

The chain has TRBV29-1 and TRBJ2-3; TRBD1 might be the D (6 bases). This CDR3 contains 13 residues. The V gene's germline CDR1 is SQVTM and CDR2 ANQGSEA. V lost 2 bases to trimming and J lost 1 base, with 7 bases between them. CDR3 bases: TGCAGCGTTGAAAAGGGGGGCACAGATACGCAGTATTTT. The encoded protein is CSVEKGGTDTQYF.

CDR3 residues: CASIQGDNQPQHF. The DNA of the CDR3 is TGCGCCAGCATACAGGGGGACAATCAGCCCCAGCATTTT. The V and J genes are TRBV5-1 and TRBJ1-5; TRBD1 aligns across 8 bases. The CDR3 consists of 13 residues. Germline values: CDR1 SGHRS, CDR2 YFSETQ. V trimming: 6 bases; J trimming: 3 bases; junction bases outside the gene matches: 2.

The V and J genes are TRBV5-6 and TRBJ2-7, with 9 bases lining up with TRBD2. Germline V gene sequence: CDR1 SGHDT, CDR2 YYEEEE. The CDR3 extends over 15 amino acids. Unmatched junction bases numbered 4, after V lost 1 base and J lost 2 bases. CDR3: CASSLSGLAPYEQYF. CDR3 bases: TGTGCCAGCAGCTTGTCGGGACTAGCCCCCTACGAGCAGTACTTC.

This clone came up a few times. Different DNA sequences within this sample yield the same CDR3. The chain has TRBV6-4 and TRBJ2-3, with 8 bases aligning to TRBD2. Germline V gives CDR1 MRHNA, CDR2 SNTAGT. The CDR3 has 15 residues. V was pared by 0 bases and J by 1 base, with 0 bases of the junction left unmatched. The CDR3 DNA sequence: TGTGCCAGCAGTGACTCTAGCGGGGGCACAGATACGCAGTATTTT. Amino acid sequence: CASSDSSGGTDTQYF.

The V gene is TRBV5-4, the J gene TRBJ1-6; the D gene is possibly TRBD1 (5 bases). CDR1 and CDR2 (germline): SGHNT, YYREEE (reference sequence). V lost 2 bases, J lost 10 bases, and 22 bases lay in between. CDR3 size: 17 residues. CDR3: CASSFGGVGREGSPLHF. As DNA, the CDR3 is TGTGCCAGCAGCTTTGGCGGGGTGGGCAGGGAAGGCTCACCCCTCCACTTT.

The CDR3 sequence is CASRGDMGLAIGEQFF. In nucleotides, the CDR3 is TGTGCCAGCAGGGGAGATATGGGACTAGCGATCGGTGAGCAGTTCTTC. The V call is TRBV2, the J call TRBJ2-1; 10 nucleotides agree with TRBD2. Germline assignment: CDR1 SNHLY and CDR2 FYNNEI. The ends lost 6 bases at V and 9 bases at J; junction bases unmatched: 14. The CDR3 loop spans 16 amino acids.

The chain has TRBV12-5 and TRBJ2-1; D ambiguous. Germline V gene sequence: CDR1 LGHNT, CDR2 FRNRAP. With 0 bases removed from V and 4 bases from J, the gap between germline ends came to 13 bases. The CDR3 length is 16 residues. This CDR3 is CASGLVLAGQYNEQFF. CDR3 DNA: TGTGCTAGTGGTTTGGTATTGGCAGGTCAATACAATGAGCAGTTCTTC.

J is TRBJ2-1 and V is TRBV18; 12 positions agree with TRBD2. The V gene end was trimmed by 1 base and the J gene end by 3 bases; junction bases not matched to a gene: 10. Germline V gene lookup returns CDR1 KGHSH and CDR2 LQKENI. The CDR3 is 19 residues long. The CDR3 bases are TGTGCCAGCTCACCACGTGTGCCTAGCGGGGGGGAACTCTACAATGAGCAGTTCTTC. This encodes CASSPRVPSGGELYNEQFF.

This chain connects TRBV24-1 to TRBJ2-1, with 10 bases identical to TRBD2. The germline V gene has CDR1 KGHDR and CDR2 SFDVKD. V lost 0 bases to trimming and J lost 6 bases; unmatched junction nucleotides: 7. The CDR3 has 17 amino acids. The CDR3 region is CATSDLLASGGFNEQFF. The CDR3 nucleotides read TGTGCCACCAGTGATTTGTTGGCTAGCGGGGGCTTCAATGAGCAGTTCTTC.

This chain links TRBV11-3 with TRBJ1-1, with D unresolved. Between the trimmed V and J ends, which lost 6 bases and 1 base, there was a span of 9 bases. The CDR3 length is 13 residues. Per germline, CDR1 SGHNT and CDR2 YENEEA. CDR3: CASSKGRNTEAFF. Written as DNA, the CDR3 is TGTGCCAGCAGTAAAGGGAGGAACACTGAAGCTTTCTTT.